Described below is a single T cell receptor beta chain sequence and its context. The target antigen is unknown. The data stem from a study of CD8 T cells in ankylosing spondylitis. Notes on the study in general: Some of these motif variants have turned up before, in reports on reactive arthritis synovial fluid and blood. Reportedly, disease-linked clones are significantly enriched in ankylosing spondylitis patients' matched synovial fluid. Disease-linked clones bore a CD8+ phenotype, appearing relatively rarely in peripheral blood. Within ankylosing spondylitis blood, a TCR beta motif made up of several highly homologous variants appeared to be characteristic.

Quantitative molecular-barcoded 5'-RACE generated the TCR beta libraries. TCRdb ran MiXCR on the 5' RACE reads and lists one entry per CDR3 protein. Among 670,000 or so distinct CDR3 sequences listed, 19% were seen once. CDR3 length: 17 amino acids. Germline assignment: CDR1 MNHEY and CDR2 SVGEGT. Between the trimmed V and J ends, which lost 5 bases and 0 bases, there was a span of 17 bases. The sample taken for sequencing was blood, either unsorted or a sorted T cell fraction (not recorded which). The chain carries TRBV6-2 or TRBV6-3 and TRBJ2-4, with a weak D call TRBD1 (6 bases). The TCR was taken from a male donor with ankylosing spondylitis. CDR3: CASSNPTGDLAKNIQYF. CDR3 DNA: TGTGCCAGCAGTAACCCGACAGGAGACCTAGCCAAAAACATTCAGTACTTC.